Listed below are T cell receptor beta chains from one sample, sequenced in a study of blood T cells in healthy people across ages. TCRdb reprocessed the 5' RACE reads with MiXCR, giving one entry per CDR3 protein. The sample has 850,000 to 1,100,000 distinct CDR3 sequences, 30% to 40% seen once. The sample comprised blood. The receptors were gathered from a man aged 18 to 30 in good health. Both conserved end residues are trimmed from each CDR3.

V gene	J gene	CDR3 protein
TRBV7-2	TRBJ1-2	ASSLGAVYGYT
TRBV6-2/TRBV6-3	TRBJ2-1	ASSSRGGGNEQF
TRBV20-1	TRBJ2-6	SASHRTGANVLT
TRBV12-3/TRBV12-4	TRBJ2-3	ASSPVGRTDTQY
TRBV5-6	TRBJ1-2	ASSLFTAQPNYGYT
TRBV20-1	TRBJ1-2	SATGDRGKANYGYT
TRBV6-2/TRBV6-3	TRBJ2-1	ASSYSADNEQF
TRBV12-3/TRBV12-4	TRBJ2-7	ASRPGTGQETRY
TRBV7-2	TRBJ2-1	ASSTPGTSGGLTYNEQF
TRBV5-1	TRBJ1-2	ASSLWSGPKGYT
TRBV7-9	TRBJ2-3	ASSLTDRSTDTQY
TRBV20-1	TRBJ2-3	SARWGTDTQY
TRBV4-1	-	AGSHRAGVETQY
TRBV7-9	TRBJ1-2	ASSPSQGARGTNYGYT
TRBV6-6	TRBJ1-2	ASSSAGGAGYGYT
TRBV5-1	TRBJ1-2	ASTQSGPDYGYT
TRBV6-2/TRBV6-3	TRBJ1-5	ASSPLPSREPNQPQH
TRBV20-1	TRBJ1-5	SAVRDRVLDQPQH
TRBV6-2/TRBV6-3	TRBJ2-2	ASTGAGRTNTGELF
TRBV7-9	TRBJ2-1	ASSFPGSYNEQF
TRBV12-3/TRBV12-4	TRBJ2-5	ASSPQGQEQETQY
TRBV5-6	TRBJ2-2	ASSLLTATTGELF